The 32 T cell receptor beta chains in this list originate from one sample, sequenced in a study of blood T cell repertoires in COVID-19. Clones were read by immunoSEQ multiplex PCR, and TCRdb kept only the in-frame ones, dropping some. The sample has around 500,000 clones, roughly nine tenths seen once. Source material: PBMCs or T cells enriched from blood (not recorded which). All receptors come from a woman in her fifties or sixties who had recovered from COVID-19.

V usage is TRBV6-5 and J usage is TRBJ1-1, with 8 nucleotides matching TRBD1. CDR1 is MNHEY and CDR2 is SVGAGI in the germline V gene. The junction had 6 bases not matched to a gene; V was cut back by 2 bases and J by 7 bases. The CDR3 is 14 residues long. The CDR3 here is CASSYPGTGGEAFF. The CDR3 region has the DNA TGTGCCAGCAGTTACCCCGGGACAGGAGGTGAAGCTTTCTTT.

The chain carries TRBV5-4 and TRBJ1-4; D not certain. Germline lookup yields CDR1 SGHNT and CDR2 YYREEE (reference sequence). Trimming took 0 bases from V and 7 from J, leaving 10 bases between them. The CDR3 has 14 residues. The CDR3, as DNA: TGTGCCAGCAGCTTGGATGGGAGGGTTGAAAAACTGTTTTTT. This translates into CASSLDGRVEKLFF.

CDR3 protein: CASSFHGLSSSYNSPLHF. In DNA, the CDR3 is TGTGCCAGCAGCTTCCACGGATTATCTAGCTCCTATAATTCACCCCTCCACTTT. The chain employs TRBV5-5 and TRBJ1-6; D gene unclear. The CDR3 is 18 amino acids. V was cut by 2 bases and J by 0 bases, with 15 bases left in between. Germline V gene sequence: CDR1 SGHKS, CDR2 YYEKEE (reference sequence).

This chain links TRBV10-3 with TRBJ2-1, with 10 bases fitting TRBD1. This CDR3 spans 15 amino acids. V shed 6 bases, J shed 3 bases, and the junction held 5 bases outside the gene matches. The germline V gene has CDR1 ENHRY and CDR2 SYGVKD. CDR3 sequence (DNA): TGTGCCATCAGGGGGGGGACAGGGGTCTACAATGAGCAGTTCTTC. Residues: CAIRGGTGVYNEQFF.

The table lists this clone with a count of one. The CDR3 protein is CASTEVGSEDTEAFF. CDR3 in DNA: TGTGCCAGCACCGAGGTAGGCTCGGAGGACACTGAAGCTTTCTTT. This sequence joins TRBV2 and TRBJ1-1; no definite D call. Trimming shortened V by 7 bases and J by 3 bases, and 18 bases separated the two germline ends. The CDR3 loop spans 15 amino acids. Germline loops: CDR1 SNHLY, CDR2 FYNNEI.

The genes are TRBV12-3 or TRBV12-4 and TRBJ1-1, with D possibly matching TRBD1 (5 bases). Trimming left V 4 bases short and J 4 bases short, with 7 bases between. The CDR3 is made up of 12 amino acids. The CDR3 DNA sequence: TGTGCCAGCAGTTCCAGGGCCACTGAAGCTTTCTTT. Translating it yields CASSSRATEAFF.

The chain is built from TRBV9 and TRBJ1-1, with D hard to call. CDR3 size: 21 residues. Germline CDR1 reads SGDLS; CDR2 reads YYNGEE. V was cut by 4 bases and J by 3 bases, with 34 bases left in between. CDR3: CASSPLPYVGWAIRSDTEAFF. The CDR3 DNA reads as TGTGCCAGCAGCCCCCTCCCATACGTTGGATGGGCCATAAGATCGGACACTGAAGCTTTCTTT. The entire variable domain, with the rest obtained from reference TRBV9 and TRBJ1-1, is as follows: DSGVTQTPKHLITATGQRVTLRCSPRSGDLSVYWYQQSLDQGLQFLIQYYNGEERAKGNILERFSAQQFPDLHSELNLSSLELGDSALYFCASSPLPYVGWAIRSDTEAFFGQGTRLTVV.

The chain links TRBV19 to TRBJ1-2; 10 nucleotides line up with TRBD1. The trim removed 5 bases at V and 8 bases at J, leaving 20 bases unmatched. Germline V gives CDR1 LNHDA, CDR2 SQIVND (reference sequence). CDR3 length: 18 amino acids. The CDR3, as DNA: TGTGCCAGTAGTCCCTCCGGGACAGGGGTTAGGTTGCTACGCGGCTACACCTTC. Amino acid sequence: CASSPSGTGVRLLRGYTF.

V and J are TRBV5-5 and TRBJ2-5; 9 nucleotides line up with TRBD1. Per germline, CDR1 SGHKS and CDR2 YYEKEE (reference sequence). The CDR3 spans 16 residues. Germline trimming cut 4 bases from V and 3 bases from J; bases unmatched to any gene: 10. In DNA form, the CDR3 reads TGTGCCAGCAGCACGGTTGGGACAGGGCGAAAAGAGACCCAGTACTTC. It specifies CASSTVGTGRKETQYF.

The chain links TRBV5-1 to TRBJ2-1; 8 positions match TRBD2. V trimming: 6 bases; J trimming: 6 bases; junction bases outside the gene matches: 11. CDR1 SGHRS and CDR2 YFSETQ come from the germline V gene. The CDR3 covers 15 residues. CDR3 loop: CASKAGGSPSNEQFF. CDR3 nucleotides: TGCGCCAGCAAGGCGGGGGGTTCCCCCAGCAATGAGCAGTTCTTC.

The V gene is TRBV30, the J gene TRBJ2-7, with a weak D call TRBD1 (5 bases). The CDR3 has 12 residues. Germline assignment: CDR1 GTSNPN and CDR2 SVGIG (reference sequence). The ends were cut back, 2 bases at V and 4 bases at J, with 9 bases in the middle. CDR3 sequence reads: CAWSPKGYEQYF. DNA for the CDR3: TGTGCCTGGAGTCCCAAGGGGTACGAGCAGTACTTC.

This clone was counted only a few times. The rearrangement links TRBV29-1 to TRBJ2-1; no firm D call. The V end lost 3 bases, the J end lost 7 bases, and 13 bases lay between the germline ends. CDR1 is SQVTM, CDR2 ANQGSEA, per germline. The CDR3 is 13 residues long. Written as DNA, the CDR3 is TGCAGCGTTGACAGGCCTCCCAGTAATGAGCAGTTCTTC. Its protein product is CSVDRPPSNEQFF.

DNA for the CDR3: TGTGCCAGCAGCCGGACAGGGACCGGCTATGAGCAGTTCTTC. Translating gives CASSRTGTGYEQFF. The rearrangement uses TRBV6-5 and TRBJ2-1, with 8 bases identical to TRBD1. After removal of 6 bases from V and 8 bases from J, the junction contained 9 bases not matched to a gene. Germline lookup yields CDR1 MNHEY and CDR2 SVGAGI. This CDR3 has 14 amino acids.

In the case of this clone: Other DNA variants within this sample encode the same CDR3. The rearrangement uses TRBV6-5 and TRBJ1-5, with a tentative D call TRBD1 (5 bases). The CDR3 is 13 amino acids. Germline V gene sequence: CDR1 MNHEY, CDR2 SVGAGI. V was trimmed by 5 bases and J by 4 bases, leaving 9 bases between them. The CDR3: CASSPQGNQPQHF. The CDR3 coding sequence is TGTGCCAGCAGTCCCCAGGGTAATCAGCCCCAGCATTTT.

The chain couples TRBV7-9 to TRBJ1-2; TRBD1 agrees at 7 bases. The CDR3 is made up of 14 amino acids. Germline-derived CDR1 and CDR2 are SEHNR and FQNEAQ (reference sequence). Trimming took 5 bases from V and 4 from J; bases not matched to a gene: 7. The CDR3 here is CASSPGGMIYGYTF. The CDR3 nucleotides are TGTGCCAGCAGCCCAGGGGGAATGATCTATGGCTACACCTTC. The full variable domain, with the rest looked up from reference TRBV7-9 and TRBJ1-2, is DTGVSQNPRHKITKRGQNVTFRCDPISEHNRLYWYRQTLGQGPEFLTYFQNEAQLEKSRLLSDRFSAERPKGSFSTLEIQRTEQGDSAMYLCASSPGGMIYGYTFGSGTRLTVV.

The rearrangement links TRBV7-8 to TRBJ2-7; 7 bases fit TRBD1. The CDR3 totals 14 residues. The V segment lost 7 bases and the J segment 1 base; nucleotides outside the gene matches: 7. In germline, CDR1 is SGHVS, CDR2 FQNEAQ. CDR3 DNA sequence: TGTGCCAGCACTGCAGCCAGGGGGTCCTACGAGCAGTACGTC. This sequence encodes CASTAARGSYEQYV.

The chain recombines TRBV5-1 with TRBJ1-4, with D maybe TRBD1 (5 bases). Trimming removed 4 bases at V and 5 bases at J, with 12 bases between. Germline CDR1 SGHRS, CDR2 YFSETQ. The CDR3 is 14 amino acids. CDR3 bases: TGCGCCAGCAGCCCCCAGGGTAGGAATGAAAAACTGTTTTTT. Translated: CASSPQGRNEKLFF.

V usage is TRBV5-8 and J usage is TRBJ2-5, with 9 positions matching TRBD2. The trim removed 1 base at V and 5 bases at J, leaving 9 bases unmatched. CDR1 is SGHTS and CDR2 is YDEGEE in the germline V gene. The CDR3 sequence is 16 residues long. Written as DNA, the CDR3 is TGTGCCAGCAGCTTGTCCCGCGGGGGGGCCTGGGAGACCCAGTACTTC. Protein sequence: CASSLSRGGAWETQYF.

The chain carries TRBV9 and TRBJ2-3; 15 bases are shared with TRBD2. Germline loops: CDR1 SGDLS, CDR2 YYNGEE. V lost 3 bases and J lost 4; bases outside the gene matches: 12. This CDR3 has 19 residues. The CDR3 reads CASSAVGLAGGIWPDTQYF. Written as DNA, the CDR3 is TGTGCCAGCAGCGCAGTAGGACTAGCGGGGGGGATCTGGCCAGATACGCAGTATTTT.

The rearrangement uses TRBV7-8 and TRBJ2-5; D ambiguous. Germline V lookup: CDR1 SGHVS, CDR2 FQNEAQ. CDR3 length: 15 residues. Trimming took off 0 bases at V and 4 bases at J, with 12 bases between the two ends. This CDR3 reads CASSLARLRRETQYF. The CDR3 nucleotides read TGTGCCAGCAGCTTAGCTCGCCTACGCCGAGAGACCCAGTACTTC.

The CDR3 is CASSLGDRGRTYEQFF. The DNA for the CDR3 is TGCGCCAGCAGCTTGGGGGACAGGGGGCGAACCTATGAGCAGTTCTTC. V and J are TRBV5-1 and TRBJ2-1, with 12 bases that match TRBD1. V shed 0 bases and J 8 bases; nucleotides not matched to a gene: 6. CDR3 length: 16 residues. The V gene's germline CDR1 is SGHRS and CDR2 YFSETQ.

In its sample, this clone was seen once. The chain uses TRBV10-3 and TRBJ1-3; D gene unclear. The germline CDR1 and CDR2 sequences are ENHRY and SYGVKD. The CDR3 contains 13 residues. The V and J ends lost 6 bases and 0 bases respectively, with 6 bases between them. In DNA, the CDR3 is TGTGCCATCAGCGGGATCTCTGGAAACACCATATATTTT. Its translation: CAISGISGNTIYF.

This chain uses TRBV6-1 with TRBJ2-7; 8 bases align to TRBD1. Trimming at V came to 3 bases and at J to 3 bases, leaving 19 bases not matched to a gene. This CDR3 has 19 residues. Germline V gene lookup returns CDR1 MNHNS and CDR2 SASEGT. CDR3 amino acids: CASSDVRFPRTGSSYEQYV. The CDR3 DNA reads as TGTGCCAGCAGTGATGTGAGGTTTCCACGGACAGGGAGTAGCTACGAGCAGTACGTC.

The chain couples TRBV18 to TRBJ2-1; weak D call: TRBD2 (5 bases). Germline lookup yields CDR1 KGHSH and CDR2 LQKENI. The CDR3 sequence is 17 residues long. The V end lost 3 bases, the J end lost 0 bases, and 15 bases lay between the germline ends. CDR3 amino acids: CASSPFTPRGSYNEQFF. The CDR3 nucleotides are TGTGCCAGCTCACCTTTTACCCCCCGGGGCTCCTACAATGAGCAGTTCTTC. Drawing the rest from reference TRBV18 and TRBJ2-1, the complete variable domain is NAGVMQNPRHLVRRRGQEARLRCSPMKGHSHVYWYRQLPEEGLKFMVYLQKENIIDESGMPKERFSAEFPKEGPSILRIQQVVRGDSAAYFCASSPFTPRGSYNEQFFGPGTRLTVL.

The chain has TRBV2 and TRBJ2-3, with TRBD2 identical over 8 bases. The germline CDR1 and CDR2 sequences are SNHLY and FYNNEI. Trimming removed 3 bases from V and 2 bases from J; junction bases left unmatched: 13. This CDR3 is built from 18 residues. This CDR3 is CASSERSGGLSYTDTQYF. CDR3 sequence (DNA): TGTGCCAGCAGTGAGAGGAGCGGGGGATTATCCTACACAGATACGCAGTATTTT.

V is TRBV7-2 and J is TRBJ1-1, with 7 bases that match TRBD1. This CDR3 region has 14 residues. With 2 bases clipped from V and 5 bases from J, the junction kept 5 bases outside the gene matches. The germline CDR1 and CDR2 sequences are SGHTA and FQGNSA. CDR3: CASSLKRGQTEAFF. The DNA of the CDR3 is TGTGCCAGCAGCTTAAAAAGGGGACAGACTGAAGCTTTCTTT.

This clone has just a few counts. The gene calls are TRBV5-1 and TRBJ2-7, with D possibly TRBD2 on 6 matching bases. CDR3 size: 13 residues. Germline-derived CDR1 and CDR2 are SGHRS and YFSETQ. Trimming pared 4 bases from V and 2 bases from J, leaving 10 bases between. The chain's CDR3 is CASSLGGTYEQYF. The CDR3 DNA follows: TGCGCCAGCAGCCTCGGGGGAACCTACGAGCAGTACTTC. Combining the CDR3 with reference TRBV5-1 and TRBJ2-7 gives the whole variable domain KAGVTQTPRYLIKTRGQQVTLSCSPISGHRSVSWYQQTPGQGLQFLFEYFSETQRNKGNFPGRFSGRQFSNSRSEMNVSTLELGDSALYLCASSLGGTYEQYFGPGTRLTVT.

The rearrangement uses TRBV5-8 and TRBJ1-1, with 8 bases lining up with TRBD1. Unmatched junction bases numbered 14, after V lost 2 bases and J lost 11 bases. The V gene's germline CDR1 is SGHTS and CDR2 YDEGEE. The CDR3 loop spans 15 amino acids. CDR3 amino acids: CASSFTLTGGNRAFF. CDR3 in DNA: TGTGCCAGCAGCTTTACGCTAACAGGGGGAAATAGGGCTTTCTTT. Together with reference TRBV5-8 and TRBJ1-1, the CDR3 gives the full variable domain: EAGVTQSPTHLIKTRGQQATLRCSPISGHTSVYWYQQALGLGLQFLLWYDEGEERNRGNFPPRFSGRQFPNYSSELNVNALELEDSALYLCASSFTLTGGNRAFFGQGTRLTVV.

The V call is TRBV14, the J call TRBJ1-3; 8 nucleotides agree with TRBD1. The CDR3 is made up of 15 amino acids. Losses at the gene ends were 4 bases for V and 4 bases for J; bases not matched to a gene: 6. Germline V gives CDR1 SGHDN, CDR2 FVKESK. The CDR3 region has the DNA TGTGCCAGCAGCCCTGACAGGGGTGAAGGAAACACCATATATTTT. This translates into CASSPDRGEGNTIYF.

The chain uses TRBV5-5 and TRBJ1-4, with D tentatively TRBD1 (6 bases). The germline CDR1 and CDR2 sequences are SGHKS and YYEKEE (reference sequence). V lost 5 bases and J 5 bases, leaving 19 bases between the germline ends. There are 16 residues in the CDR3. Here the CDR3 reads CASSSTGHRNNEKLFF. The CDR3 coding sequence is TGTGCCAGCAGTTCGACGGGACACAGGAACAATGAAAAACTGTTTTTT. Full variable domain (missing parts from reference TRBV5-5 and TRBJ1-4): DAGVTQSPTHLIKTRGQQVTLRCSPISGHKSVSWYQQVLGQGPQFIFQYYEKEERGRGNFPDRFSARQFPNYSSELNVNALLLGDSALYLCASSSTGHRNNEKLFFGSGTQLSVL.

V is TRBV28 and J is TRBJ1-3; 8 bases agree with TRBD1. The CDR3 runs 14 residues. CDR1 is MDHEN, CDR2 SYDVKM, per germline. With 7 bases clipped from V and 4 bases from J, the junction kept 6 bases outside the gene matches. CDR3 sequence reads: CASTGQVPGNTIYF. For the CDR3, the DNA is TGTGCCAGCACGGGACAGGTCCCCGGAAACACCATATATTTT.

CDR3 in DNA: TGTGCCTGGAGTCCCCTCGGGGGGAACACCGGGGAGCTGTTTTTT. Its protein product is CAWSPLGGNTGELFF. V usage is TRBV30 and J usage is TRBJ2-2, with TRBD2 as a possible D gene (6 bases). Looked up from germline, CDR1 is GTSNPN and CDR2 is SVGIG (reference sequence). V lost 2 bases and J lost 1, with 11 bases in between. CDR3 length equals 15 residues.